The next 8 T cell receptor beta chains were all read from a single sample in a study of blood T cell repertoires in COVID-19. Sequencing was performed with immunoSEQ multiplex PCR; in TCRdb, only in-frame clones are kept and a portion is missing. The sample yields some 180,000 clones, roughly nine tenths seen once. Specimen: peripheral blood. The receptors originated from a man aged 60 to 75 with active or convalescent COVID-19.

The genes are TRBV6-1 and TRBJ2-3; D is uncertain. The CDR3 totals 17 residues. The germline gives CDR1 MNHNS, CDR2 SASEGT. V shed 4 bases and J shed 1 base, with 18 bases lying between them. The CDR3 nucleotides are TGTGCCAGCAGTGTAGTGAGTTTGGTGCAGGGCACAGATACGCAGTATTTT. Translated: CASSVVSLVQGTDTQYF.

This CDR3 reads CAWSLRDYGEQYF. The CDR3 nucleotides read TGTGCCTGGAGCCTGAGGGACTACGGCGAGCAGTACTTC. The chain employs TRBV30 and TRBJ2-7; 7 bases are a match to TRBD2. This CDR3 has 13 amino acids. Germline CDR1 GTSNPN, CDR2 SVGIG (reference sequence). J lost 6 bases, V lost 3 bases, and 8 bases had no gene match.

The CDR3 DNA reads TGTGCCAGCAGTTACAGCAATCCGACAGCAAAAGGGCCCCAGCATTTT. This translates into CASSYSNPTAKGPQHF. The chain joins TRBV6-6 to TRBJ1-5; possibly TRBD1 for D (5 bases). The CDR3 is 16 amino acids. The germline V gene has CDR1 MNHNY and CDR2 SVGAGI (reference sequence). With 2 bases removed from V and 9 bases from J, the gap between germline ends came to 20 bases.

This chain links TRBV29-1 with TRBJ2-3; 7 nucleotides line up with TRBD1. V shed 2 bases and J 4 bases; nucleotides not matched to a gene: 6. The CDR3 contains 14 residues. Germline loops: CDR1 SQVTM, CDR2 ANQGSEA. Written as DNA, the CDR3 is TGCAGCGTTGAAATATCGGACAGGCCAGATACGCAGTATTTT. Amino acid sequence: CSVEISDRPDTQYF.

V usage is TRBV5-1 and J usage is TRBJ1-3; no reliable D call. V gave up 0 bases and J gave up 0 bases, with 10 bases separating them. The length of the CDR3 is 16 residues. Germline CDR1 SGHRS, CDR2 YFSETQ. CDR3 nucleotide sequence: TGCGCCAGCAGCTTGGGAACATTTTTCTCTGGAAACACCATATATTTT. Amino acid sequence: CASSLGTFFSGNTIYF.

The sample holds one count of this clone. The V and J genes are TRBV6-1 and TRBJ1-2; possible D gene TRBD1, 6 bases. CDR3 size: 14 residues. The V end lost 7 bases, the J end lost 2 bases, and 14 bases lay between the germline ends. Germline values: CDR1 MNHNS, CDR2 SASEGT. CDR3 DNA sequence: TGTGCCAGCACTATTCGTCAGGGGAACTATGGCTACACCTTC. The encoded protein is CASTIRQGNYGYTF.

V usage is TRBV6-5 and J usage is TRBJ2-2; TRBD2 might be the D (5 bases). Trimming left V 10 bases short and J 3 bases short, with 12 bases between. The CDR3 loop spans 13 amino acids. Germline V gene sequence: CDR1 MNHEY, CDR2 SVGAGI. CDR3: CANKGGDTGELFF. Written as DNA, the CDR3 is TGTGCCAACAAAGGAGGAGACACCGGGGAGCTGTTTTTT.

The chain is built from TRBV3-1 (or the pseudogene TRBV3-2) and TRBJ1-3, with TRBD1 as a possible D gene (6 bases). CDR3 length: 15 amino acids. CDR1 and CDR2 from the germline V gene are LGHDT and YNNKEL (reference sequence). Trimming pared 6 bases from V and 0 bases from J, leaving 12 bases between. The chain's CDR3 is CASSLQGSSGNTIYF. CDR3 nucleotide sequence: TGTGCCAGCAGTCTACAGGGATCCTCTGGAAACACCATATATTTT.